The 5 T cell receptor beta chains given below trace back to one sample, sequenced in a study of T cell responses to AZD1222 COVID-19 vaccine. Produced via immunoSEQ multiplex PCR; TCRdb's table is partial and in-frame only. This table has some 140,000 clones, about 85% appearing once. Sequencing used peripheral blood, obtained on day 0 of AZD1222 vaccination. The receptors stem from an adult in good health.

Note on this clone: The same CDR3 can be traced to other DNA sequences in this sample. This chain links TRBV12-3 or TRBV12-4 with TRBJ1-1; 9 bases agree with TRBD1. The CDR3 contains 13 residues. V trimming: 6 bases; J trimming: 1 base; junction bases outside the gene matches: 0. DNA of the CDR3: TGTGCCAGCAGGGACAGGGGGAACACTGAAGCTTTCTTT. Translation gives CASRDRGNTEAFF.

This rearrangement joins TRBV3-1 (or the pseudogene TRBV3-2) to TRBJ2-6; D remains ambiguous. This CDR3 region has 15 residues. V was clipped by 1 base and J by 1 base, with 5 bases between them. Per germline, CDR1 LGHDT and CDR2 YNNKEL (reference sequence). This chain's CDR3 is CASSQVRSGANVLTF. Written as DNA, the CDR3 is TGTGCCAGCAGCCAAGTCCGGTCTGGGGCCAACGTCCTGACTTTC.

This rearrangement joins TRBV6-5 to TRBJ1-5; 7 nucleotides agree with TRBD1. Germline loops: CDR1 MNHEY, CDR2 SVGAGI. The V segment lost 6 bases and the J segment 6 bases; nucleotides outside the gene matches: 8. The CDR3 spans 14 residues. The CDR3 reads CASRSQGRPQPQHF. CDR3 DNA sequence: TGTGCCAGCAGATCACAGGGGAGGCCTCAGCCCCAGCATTTT.

The chain joins TRBV19 to TRBJ1-2; D not resolved. The V end was cut by 3 bases, the J end by 0 bases, with 5 bases between. The CDR3 runs 13 residues. Germline CDR1 and CDR2: LNHDA and SQIVND (reference sequence). In DNA form, the CDR3 reads TGTGCCAGTAGTATCCCCACTAACTATGGCTACACCTTC. As protein: CASSIPTNYGYTF.

V and J are TRBV11-2 and TRBJ2-1, with a possible D match to TRBD1 (6 bases). Deletions cut 4 bases from V and 8 bases from J, with 15 bases between. CDR3 size: 14 residues. The germline V gene encodes CDR1 SGHAT and CDR2 FQNNGV. The CDR3 region is CASSSPQGGHEQFF. The CDR3 region has the DNA TGTGCCAGCAGCTCCCCGCAAGGGGGTCATGAGCAGTTCTTC.